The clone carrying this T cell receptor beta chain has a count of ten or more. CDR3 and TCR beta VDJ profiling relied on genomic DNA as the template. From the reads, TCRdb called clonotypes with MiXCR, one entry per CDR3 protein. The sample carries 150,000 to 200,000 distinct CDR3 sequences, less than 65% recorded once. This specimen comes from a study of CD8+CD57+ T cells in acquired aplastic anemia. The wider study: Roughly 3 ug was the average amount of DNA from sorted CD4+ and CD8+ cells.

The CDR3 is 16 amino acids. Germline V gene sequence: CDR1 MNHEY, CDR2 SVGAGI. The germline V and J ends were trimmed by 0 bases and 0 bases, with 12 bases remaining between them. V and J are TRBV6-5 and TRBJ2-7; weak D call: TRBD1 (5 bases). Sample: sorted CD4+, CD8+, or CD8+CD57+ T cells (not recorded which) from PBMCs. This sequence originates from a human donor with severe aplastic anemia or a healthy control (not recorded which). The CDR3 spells CASSYSAGPRSYEQYF. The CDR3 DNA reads TGTGCCAGCAGTTACTCCGCAGGGCCCCGCTCCTACGAGCAGTACTTC.